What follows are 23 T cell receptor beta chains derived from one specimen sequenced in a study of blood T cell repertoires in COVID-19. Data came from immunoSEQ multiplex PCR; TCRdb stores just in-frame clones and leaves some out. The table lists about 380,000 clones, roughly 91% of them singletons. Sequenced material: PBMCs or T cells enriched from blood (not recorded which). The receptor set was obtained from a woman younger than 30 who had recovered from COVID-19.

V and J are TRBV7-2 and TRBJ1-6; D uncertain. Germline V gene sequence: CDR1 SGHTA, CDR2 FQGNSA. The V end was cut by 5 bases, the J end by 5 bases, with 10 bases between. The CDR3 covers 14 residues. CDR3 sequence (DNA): TGTGCCAGCAGCCCCAACACAGATAATTCACCCCTCCACTTT. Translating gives CASSPNTDNSPLHF.

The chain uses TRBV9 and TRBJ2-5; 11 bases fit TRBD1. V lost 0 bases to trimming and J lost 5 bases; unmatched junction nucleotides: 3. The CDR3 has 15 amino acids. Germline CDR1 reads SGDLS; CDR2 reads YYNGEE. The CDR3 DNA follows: TGTGCCAGCAGCGTAGGGACAGGGGGCTTGGAGACCCAGTACTTC. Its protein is CASSVGTGGLETQYF.

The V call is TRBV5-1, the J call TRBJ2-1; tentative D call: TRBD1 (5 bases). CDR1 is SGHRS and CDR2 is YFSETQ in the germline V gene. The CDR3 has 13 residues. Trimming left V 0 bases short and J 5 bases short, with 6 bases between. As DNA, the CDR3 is TGCGCCAGCAGCTTGGACAGGCACAATGAGCAGTTCTTC. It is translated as CASSLDRHNEQFF.

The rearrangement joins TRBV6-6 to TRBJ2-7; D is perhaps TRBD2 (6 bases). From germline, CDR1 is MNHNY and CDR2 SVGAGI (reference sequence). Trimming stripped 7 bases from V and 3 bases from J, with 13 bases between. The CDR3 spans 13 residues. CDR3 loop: CASTGTSGYEQYF. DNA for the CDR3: TGTGCCAGCACCGGGACTTCAGGCTACGAGCAGTACTTC.

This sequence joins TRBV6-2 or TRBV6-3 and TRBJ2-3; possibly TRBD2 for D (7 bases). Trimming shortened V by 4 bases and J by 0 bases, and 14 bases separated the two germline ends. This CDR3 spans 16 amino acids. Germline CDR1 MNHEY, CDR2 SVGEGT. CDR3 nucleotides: TGTGCCAGCAGTTCCCCCGGCGGGGGCAGCACAGATACGCAGTATTTT. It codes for CASSSPGGGSTDTQYF.

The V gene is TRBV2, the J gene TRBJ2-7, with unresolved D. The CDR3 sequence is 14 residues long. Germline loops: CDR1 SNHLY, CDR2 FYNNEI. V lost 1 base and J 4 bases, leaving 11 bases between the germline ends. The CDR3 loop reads CASSEVPVRYEQYF. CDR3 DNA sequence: TGTGCCAGCAGTGAAGTCCCGGTTAGATACGAGCAGTACTTC.

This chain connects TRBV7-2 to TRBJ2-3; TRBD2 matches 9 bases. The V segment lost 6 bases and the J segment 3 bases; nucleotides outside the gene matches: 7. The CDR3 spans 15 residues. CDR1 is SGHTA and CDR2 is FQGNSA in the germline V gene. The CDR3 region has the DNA TGTGCCAGCAGTTCCCCGGGACTAGCTACAGATACGCAGTATTTT. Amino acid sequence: CASSSPGLATDTQYF.

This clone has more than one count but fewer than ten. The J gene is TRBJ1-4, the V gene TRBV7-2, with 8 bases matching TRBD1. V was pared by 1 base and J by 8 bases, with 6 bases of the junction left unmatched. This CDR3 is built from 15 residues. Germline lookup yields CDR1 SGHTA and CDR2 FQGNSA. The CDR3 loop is CASSLGTGRREKLFF. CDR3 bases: TGTGCCAGCAGCTTAGGGACAGGGAGAAGGGAAAAACTGTTTTTT.

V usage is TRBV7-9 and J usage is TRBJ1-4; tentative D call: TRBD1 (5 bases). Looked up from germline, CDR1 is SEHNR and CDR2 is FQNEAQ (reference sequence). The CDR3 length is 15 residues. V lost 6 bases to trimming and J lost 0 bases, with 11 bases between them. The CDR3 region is CASRFDRATNEKLFF. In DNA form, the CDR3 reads TGTGCCAGCAGGTTCGACAGAGCAACTAATGAAAAACTGTTTTTT.

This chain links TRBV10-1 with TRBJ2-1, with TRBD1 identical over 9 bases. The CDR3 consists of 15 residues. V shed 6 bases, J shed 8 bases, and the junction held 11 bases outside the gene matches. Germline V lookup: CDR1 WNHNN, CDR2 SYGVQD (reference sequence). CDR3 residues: CASSSIGTGNHEQFF. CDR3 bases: TGCGCCAGCAGCTCGATCGGGACAGGGAACCATGAGCAGTTCTTC.

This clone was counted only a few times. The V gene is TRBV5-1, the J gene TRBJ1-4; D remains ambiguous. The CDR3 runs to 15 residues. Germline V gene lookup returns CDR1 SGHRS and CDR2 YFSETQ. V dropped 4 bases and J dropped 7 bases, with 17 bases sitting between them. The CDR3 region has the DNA TGCGCCAGCAGCCACCGGACGGGGTCGGGTGAAAAACTGTTTTTT. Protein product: CASSHRTGSGEKLFF.

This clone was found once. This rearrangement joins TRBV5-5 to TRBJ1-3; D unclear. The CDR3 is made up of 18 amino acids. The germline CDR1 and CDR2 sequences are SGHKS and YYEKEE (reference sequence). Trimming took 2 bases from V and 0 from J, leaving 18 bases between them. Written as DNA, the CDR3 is TGTGCCAGCAGCTTCGGCGACTACTTGAGCACCTCTGGAAACACCATATATTTT. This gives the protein CASSFGDYLSTSGNTIYF.

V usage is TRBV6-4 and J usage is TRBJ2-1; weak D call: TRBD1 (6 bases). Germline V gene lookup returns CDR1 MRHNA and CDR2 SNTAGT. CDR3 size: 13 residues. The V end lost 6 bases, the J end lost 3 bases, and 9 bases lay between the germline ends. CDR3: CASSGQNYNEQFF. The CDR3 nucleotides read TGTGCCAGCAGCGGACAGAACTACAATGAGCAGTTCTTC.

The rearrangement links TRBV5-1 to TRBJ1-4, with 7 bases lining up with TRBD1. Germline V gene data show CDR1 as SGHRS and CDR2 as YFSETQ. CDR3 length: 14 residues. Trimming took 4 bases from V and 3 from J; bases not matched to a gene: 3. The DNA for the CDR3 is TGCGCCAGCAGCCAAGGGACAGCTAATGAAAAACTGTTTTTT. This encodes CASSQGTANEKLFF.

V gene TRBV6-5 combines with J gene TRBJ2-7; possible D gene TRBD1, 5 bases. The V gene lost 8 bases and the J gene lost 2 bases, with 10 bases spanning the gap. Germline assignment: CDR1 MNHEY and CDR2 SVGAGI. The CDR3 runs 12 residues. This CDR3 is CASGTGPYEQYF. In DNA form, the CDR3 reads TGTGCCAGCGGAACAGGACCCTACGAGCAGTACTTC.

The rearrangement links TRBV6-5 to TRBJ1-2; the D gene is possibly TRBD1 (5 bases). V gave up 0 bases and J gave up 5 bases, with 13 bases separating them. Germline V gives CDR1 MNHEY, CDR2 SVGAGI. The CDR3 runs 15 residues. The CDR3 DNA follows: TGTGCCAGCAGTTACTCGCGGGGCGCAAAGTATGGCTACACCTTC. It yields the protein CASSYSRGAKYGYTF.

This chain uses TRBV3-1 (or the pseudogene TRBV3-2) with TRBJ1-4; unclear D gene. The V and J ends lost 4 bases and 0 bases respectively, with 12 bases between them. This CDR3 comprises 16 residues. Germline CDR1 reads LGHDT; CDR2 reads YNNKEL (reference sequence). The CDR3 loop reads CASSPNSLATNEKLFF. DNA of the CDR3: TGTGCCAGCAGCCCGAATTCACTTGCAACTAATGAAAAACTGTTTTTT.

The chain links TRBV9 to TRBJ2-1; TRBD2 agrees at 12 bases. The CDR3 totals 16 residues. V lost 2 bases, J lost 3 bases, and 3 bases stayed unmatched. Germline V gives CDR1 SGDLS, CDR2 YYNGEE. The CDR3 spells CASSVRLAGDYNEQFF. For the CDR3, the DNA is TGTGCCAGCAGCGTTAGACTAGCGGGGGACTACAATGAGCAGTTCTTC.

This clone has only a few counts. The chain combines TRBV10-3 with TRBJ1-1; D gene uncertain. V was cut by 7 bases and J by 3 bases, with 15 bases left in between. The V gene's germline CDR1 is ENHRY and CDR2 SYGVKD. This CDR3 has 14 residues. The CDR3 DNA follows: TGTGCCATCAAAATCCACAGTTCAGACACTGAAGCTTTCTTT. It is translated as CAIKIHSSDTEAFF.

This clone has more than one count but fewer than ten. Here the CDR3 reads CASRDWDSVNTEAFF. The CDR3 nucleotides are TGTGCCAGCAGGGATTGGGACAGCGTGAACACTGAAGCTTTCTTT. The genes are TRBV2 and TRBJ1-1, with 7 bases that match TRBD1. Germline-derived CDR1 and CDR2 are SNHLY and FYNNEI. With V trimmed by 6 bases and J by 0 bases, 7 bases remained unmatched. This CDR3 has 15 amino acids.

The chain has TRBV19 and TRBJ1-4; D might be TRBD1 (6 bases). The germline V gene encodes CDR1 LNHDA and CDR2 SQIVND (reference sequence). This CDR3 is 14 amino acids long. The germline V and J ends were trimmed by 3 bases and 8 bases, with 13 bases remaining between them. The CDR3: CASSMGHGGEKLFF. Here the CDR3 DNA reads TGTGCCAGTAGTATGGGACACGGAGGCGAAAAACTGTTTTTT.

This CDR3 is CASSPVTGGNQPQHF. CDR3 nucleotide sequence: TGTGCCAGTAGCCCCGTAACAGGGGGGAATCAGCCCCAGCATTTT. J is TRBJ1-5 and V is TRBV19; 8 positions agree with TRBD1. V lost 6 bases to trimming and J lost 4 bases; unmatched junction nucleotides: 8. There are 15 residues in the CDR3. Per the germline V gene, CDR1 is LNHDA and CDR2 is SQIVND (reference sequence).

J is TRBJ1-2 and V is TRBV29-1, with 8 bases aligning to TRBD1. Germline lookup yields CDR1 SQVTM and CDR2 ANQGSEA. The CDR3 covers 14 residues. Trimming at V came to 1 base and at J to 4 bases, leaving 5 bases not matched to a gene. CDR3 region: CSVEAPGQVYGYTF. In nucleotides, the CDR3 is TGCAGCGTTGAAGCTCCGGGACAGGTCTATGGCTACACCTTC. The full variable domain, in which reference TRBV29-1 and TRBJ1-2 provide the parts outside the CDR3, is SAVISQKPSRDICQRGTSLTIQCQVDSQVTMMFWYRQQPGQSLTLIATANQGSEATYESGFVIDKFPISRPNLTFSTLTVSNMSPEDSSIYLCSVEAPGQVYGYTFGSGTRLTVV.